This is a list of T cell receptor beta chains from one sample in a study of T cell repertoires in cytomegalovirus infection. TCRdb reprocessed the reads with MiXCR, giving one entry per CDR3 protein. The table lists hundreds of thousands of distinct CDR3 sequences, 9.6% of them singletons. Sequencing was performed on PBMCs. These receptors all stem from a human donor in good health (CMV status not recorded). Some clones in this sample may be carry-over from other donors' samples. The CDR3 runs from the conserved cysteine through the conserved F or W. D genes are given only for firm matches. A row's size may be missing; if present it is once, few, many or a size class.

CASSHRDRGYEQYF	TGTGCCAGCAGCCACCGGGACAGGGGCTACGAGCAGTACTTC	TRBD1	few	TRBV7-9	TRBJ2-7
CASGIGQGTEAFF	TGTGCCAGCGGTATAGGACAGGGCACTGAAGCTTTCTTT	TRBD1	few	TRBV25-1	TRBJ1-1
CASSLAWVGQGSDTQYF	TGTGCCAGCAGCTTAGCGTGGGTTGGGCAGGGGTCAGATACGCAGTATTTT	NA	many	TRBV7-2	TRBJ2-3
CASSPRTPLTDTQYF	TGTGCCAGCAGTCCCCGGACCCCCCTCACAGATACGCAGTATTTT	NA	many	TRBV12-3/TRBV12-4	TRBJ2-3
CASTRTSEPTNYGYTF	TGTGCCAGCACCCGGACAAGCGAGCCCACTAACTATGGCTACACCTTC	NA	many	TRBV7-9	TRBJ1-2
CSVLGWGGETQYF	TGCAGTGTTCTAGGCTGGGGAGGGGAGACCCAGTACTTC	TRBD2	many	TRBV20-1	TRBJ2-5
CASRRLAGGYNEQFF	TGTGCCAGCAGGCGCCTAGCGGGGGGTTACAATGAGCAGTTCTTC	TRBD2	NA	TRBV3-1	TRBJ2-1
CASSLGPGEKLFF	TGTGCCAGCAGTTTGGGGCCGGGTGAAAAACTGTTTTTT	NA	many	TRBV28	TRBJ1-4
CSVVWGKYQETQYF	TGCAGCGTTGTATGGGGGAAGTACCAAGAGACCCAGTACTTC	NA	few	TRBV29-1	TRBJ2-5
CASSFNGNYGYTF	TGCGCCAGCAGCTTCAACGGGAACTATGGCTACACCTTC	NA	NA	TRBV5-1	TRBJ1-2
CASSGTGGFRETQYF	TGTGCCAGCAGCGGGACAGGGGGCTTTAGAGAGACCCAGTACTTC	TRBD1	many	TRBV28	TRBJ2-5